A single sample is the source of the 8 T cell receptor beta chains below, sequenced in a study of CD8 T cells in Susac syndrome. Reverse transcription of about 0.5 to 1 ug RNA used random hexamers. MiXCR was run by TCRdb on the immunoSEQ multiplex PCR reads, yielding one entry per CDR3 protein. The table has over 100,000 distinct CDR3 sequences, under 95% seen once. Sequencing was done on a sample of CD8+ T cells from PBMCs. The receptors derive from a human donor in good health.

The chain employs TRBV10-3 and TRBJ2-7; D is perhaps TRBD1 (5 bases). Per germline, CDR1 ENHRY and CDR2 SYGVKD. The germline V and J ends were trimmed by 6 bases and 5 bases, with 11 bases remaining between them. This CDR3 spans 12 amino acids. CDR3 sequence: CAIRSFRDEQYF. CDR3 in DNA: TGTGCCATCAGGTCCTTCAGGGACGAGCAGTACTTC.

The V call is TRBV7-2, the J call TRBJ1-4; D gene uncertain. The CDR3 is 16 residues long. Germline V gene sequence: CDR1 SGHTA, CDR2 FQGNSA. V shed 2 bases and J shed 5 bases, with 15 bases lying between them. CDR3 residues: CASSLRRPTFNEKLFF. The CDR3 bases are TGTGCCAGCAGCTTAAGGCGCCCCACGTTCAATGAAAAACTGTTTTTT.

The CDR3 nucleotides read TGTGCCAGCAGCTTAGGTTACCAAGAGACCCAGTACTTC. This translates into CASSLGYQETQYF. The rearrangement uses TRBV7-2 and TRBJ2-5; no firm D call. V was shortened by 1 base and J by 0 bases, with 3 bases between the two germline ends. The CDR3 runs 13 residues. CDR1 is SGHTA and CDR2 is FQGNSA in the germline V gene.

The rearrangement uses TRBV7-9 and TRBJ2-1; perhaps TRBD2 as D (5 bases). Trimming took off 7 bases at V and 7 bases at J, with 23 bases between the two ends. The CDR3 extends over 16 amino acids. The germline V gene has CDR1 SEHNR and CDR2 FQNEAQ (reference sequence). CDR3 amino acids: CASIQGPILPGNEQFF. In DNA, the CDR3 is TGTGCCAGCATCCAAGGCCCAATACTTCCGGGGAATGAGCAGTTCTTC.

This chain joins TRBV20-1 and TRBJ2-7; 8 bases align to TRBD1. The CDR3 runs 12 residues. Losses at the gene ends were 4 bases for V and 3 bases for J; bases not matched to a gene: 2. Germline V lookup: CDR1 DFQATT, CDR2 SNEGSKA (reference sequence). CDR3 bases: TGCAGTGCTAAACAGGGGGTCTACGAGCAGTACTTC. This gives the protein CSAKQGVYEQYF.

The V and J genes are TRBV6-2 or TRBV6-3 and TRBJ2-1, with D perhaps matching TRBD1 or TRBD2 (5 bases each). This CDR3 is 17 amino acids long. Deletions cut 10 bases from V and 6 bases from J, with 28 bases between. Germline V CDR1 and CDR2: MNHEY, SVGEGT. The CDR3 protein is CATSDRNPGERVNEQFF. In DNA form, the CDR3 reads TGTGCCACCTCAGACAGAAACCCCGGGGAACGGGTCAATGAGCAGTTCTTC.

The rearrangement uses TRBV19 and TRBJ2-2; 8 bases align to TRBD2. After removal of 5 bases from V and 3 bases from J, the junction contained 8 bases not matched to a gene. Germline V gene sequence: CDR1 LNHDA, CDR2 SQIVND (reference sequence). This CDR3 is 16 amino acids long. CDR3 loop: CASSPRGSGDTGELFF. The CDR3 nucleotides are TGTGCCAGTAGTCCCCGGGGTAGCGGGGACACCGGGGAGCTGTTTTTT.

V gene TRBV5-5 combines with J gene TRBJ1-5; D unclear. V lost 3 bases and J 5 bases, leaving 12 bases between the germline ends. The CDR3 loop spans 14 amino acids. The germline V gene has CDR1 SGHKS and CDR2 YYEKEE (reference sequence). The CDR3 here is CASSSDLHDQPQHF. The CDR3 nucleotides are TGTGCCAGCAGCTCGGACCTGCATGATCAGCCCCAGCATTTT.